Each of the 6 T cell receptor beta chains below was sequenced from the same sample in a study of tumour-infiltrating T cells in Burkitt lymphoma. TCRdb keeps only in-frame clones here, not all; method: immunoSEQ multiplex PCR. Among more than 45,000 clones listed, 30% to 40% were seen once. The sample was tumor tissue. These TCRs come from a human donor with Burkitt lymphoma.

This chain links TRBV7-3 with TRBJ2-7, with D unresolved. The CDR3 spans 12 residues. Germline assignment: CDR1 SGHTA and CDR2 FQGTGA. The germline V and J ends were trimmed by 1 base and 1 base, with 2 bases remaining between them. CDR3 sequence (DNA): TGTGCCAGCAGCTTAAGTTCCTACGAGCAGTACTTC. It specifies CASSLSSYEQYF.

This clone was found a few times. The genes are TRBV6-6 and TRBJ2-7; 12 nucleotides agree with TRBD1. CDR1 MNHNY and CDR2 SVGAGI come from the germline V gene (reference sequence). The CDR3 sequence is 14 residues long. Germline trimming cut 6 bases from V and 5 bases from J; bases unmatched to any gene: 5. The CDR3 protein is CASRKGTGGNEQYF. Written as DNA, the CDR3 is TGTGCCAGCAGGAAGGGGACAGGGGGCAACGAGCAGTACTTC.

This clone was picked up a small number of times. This chain connects TRBV5-4 to TRBJ1-2; D gene ambiguous. Germline V gives CDR1 SGHNT, CDR2 YYREEE (reference sequence). The CDR3 loop spans 13 amino acids. V dropped 1 base and J dropped 3 bases, with 7 bases sitting between them. CDR3 residues: CASSLRKDYGYTF. CDR3 in DNA: TGTGCCAGCAGCTTGAGAAAAGACTATGGCTACACCTTC.

The chain combines TRBV5-1 with TRBJ2-5; the match to TRBD1 covers 9 bases. CDR3 size: 15 residues. Trimming at V came to 3 bases and at J to 4 bases, leaving 7 bases not matched to a gene. Germline V gene data show CDR1 as SGHRS and CDR2 as YFSETQ. For the CDR3, the DNA is TGCGCCAGCAGCTCGGGACAGGGACCACGAGAGACCCAGTACTTC. It codes for CASSSGQGPRETQYF.

V and J are TRBV9 and TRBJ1-4; D not resolved. Per the germline V gene, CDR1 is SGDLS and CDR2 is YYNGEE. V lost 0 bases, J lost 3 bases, and 6 bases lay in between. This CDR3 contains 14 residues. CDR3 DNA: TGTGCCAGCAGCGTAGGTCGGGCTAATGAAAAACTGTTTTTT. It yields the protein CASSVGRANEKLFF.

In nucleotides, the CDR3 is TGCGCCAGCAGCCAAGAAGAGGGCTGGGGGGGAGGCTACACCTTC. This gives the protein CASSQEEGWGGGYTF. The rearrangement links TRBV4-1 to TRBJ1-2; D is perhaps TRBD1 (5 bases). Germline V CDR1 and CDR2: MGHRA, YSYEKL. V was cut by 0 bases and J by 8 bases, with 16 bases left in between. This CDR3 has 15 amino acids.